Listed below are T cell receptor beta chains from one sample, sequenced in a study of naive and memory T cell subsets. TCRdb re-analysed the UMI-ligation and nested PCR reads in MiXCR, keeping a single row per CDR3 protein. The sample includes about 99,000 distinct CDR3 sequences, roughly 14% of them seen just once. Material: naive CD8+ T cells from blood. The source is a human donor in good health. CDR3s include the opening cysteine and the closing phenylalanine or tryptophan. The D gene is left open where the match is weak. Not all rows give a size; the values are once, few, many and, for expanded clones, a class.

v_gene	j_gene	abundance	d_gene	CDR3aa	CDR3nt
TRBV7-8	TRBJ2-3	-	-	CASSLFSDTQYF	TGTGCCAGCAGCTTATTCTCCGATACGCAGTATTTT
TRBV28	TRBJ2-1	few	-	CASSLTENEQFF	TGTGCCAGCAGTTTGACGGAGAATGAGCAGTTCTTC
TRBV7-9	TRBJ1-2	-	-	CASSLGASTTTF	TGTGCCAGCAGCCTGGGGGCGTCGACTACAACCTTC
TRBV12-3/TRBV12-4	TRBJ1-6	few	TRBD1	CASSGTGVDSPLHF	TGTGCCAGCAGCGGGACAGGGGTTGATTCACCCCTCCACTTT
TRBV5-1	TRBJ1-2	few	-	CASSPNRVYGYTF	TGCGCCAGCAGTCCGAACAGGGTCTATGGCTACACCTTC
TRBV5-1	TRBJ1-1	-	-	CASSLAGVTEAFF	TGCGCCAGCAGCTTGGCCGGGGTCACTGAAGCTTTCTTT
TRBV19	TRBJ2-3	-	-	CASSISGADTQYF	TGTGCCAGTAGTATCTCAGGGGCAGATACGCAGTATTTT
TRBV15	TRBJ2-1	many	TRBD1	CATSREAGGLIGSYNEQFF	TGTGCCACCAGCAGAGAGGCAGGGGGCCTGATTGGGTCCTACAATGAGCAGTTCTTC
TRBV6-5	TRBJ2-2	-	-	CASSLWGNQNTGELFF	TGTGCCAGCAGTTTGTGGGGGAACCAGAACACCGGGGAGCTGTTTTTT
TRBV20-1	TRBJ1-4	-	-	CSAIRGHATLVNEKLFF	TGCAGTGCGATCAGGGGCCATGCAACTCTGGTTAATGAAAAACTGTTTTTT
TRBV28	TRBJ1-4	-	-	CASSIPDTPNEKLFF	TGTGCCAGCAGTATCCCGGACACACCAAATGAAAAACTGTTTTTT
TRBV10-3	TRBJ2-2	-	-	CAIRQFSGSATGELFF	TGTGCCATCCGCCAGTTTTCAGGGTCCGCCACCGGGGAGCTGTTTTTT
TRBV7-9	TRBJ1-2	few	-	CATDHLVDYGYTF	TGTGCCACGGACCACCTCGTTGATTATGGCTACACCTTC
TRBV5-5	TRBJ1-1	few	-	CASSLPVNTEAFF	TGTGCCAGCAGCCTACCGGTGAACACTGAAGCTTTCTTT
TRBV4-3	TRBJ1-1	-	-	CASSQGFTGGTEAFF	TGCGCCAGCAGCCAAGGGTTTACGGGGGGAACTGAAGCTTTCTTT
TRBV7-9	TRBJ1-6	few	-	CASSPETSPLHF	TGTGCCAGCAGCCCAGAGACCTCACCCCTCCACTTT
TRBV15	TRBJ1-5	few	-	CATSSIDNQPQHF	TGTGCCACCAGTTCGATAGACAATCAGCCCCAGCATTTT